This T cell receptor beta chain was sequenced during a study of cytomegalovirus exposure and HLA in healthy donors. This clone was counted a single time. The trim removed 3 bases at V and 1 base at J, leaving 3 bases unmatched. The CDR3 is made up of 16 amino acids. Germline values: CDR1 SGHNT, CDR2 YYREEE (reference sequence). The study ran its PCR with 60 Vbeta and 13 Jbeta primers. TCRdb's table, derived via immunoSEQ multiplex PCR, lists solely in-frame clones and lacks some. The sample yields 83,000 or so clones, almost 80% seen once. The sequence derives from a female donor in good health and CMV-seronegative. What was sequenced was PBMCs. V usage is TRBV5-4 and J usage is TRBJ2-2, with 10 bases fitting TRBD2. The CDR3 protein is CASSYTSGVNTGELFF. DNA of the CDR3: TGTGCCAGCAGCTATACTAGCGGGGTGAACACCGGGGAGCTGTTTTTT. Drawing the rest from reference TRBV5-4 and TRBJ2-2, the complete variable domain is ETGVTQSPTHLIKTRGQQVTLRCSSQSGHNTVSWYQQALGQGPQFIFQYYREEENGRGNFPPRFSGLQFPNYSSELNVNALELDDSALYLCASSYTSGVNTGELFFGEGSRLTVL.